This T cell receptor beta chain was retrieved from a study of a mutant IDH1 vaccine in newly diagnosed glioma. At the level of the study: Following radiotherapy alone, or alongside temozolomide cycles, vaccination was started after an interval of 4-6 weeks. Standard pretreatment was either radiotherapy, temozolomide, or, for most, radiochemotherapy with temozolomide. Study outcomes and limitations: Among patients, roughly 93% showed immune responses induced by the vaccine.

Sample time point: week 11, during vaccination. The investigators gave 300 ug of mutant IDH1 20-mer peptide in each vaccine dose, together with topical imiquimod. New WHO grade 3 or 4 astrocytomas that were IDH1-mutant and ATRX-lost occurred in the donors. As regards this clone: Its antigen is currently unknown.

This CDR3 has 12 residues. Germline values: CDR1 MNHNS, CDR2 SASEGT. V lost 6 bases to trimming and J lost 3 bases, with 5 bases between them. Assay: immunoSEQ multiplex PCR; the TCRdb copy retains only in-frame clones and omits some. This sample has 110,000 or so clones, with roughly nine tenths found just once. V is TRBV6-1 and J is TRBJ1-4; TRBD1 might be the D (5 bases). This TCR was recovered from a woman aged 50 to 65 with glioma. Sequencing used PBMCs, obtained from a glioma patient whose treatment included an IDH1 peptide vaccine. The CDR3: CASRTANEKLFF. The CDR3 DNA sequence: TGTGCCAGCAGGACAGCTAATGAAAAACTGTTTTTT.